The 26 T cell receptor beta chains reported below all come from one sample, sequenced in a study of tumor and adjacent non-tumor tissue in lung cancer. A modified ARM-PCR protocol with three rounds of nested PCR amplified TCRbeta. MiXCR was run by TCRdb on the multiplex PCR reads, yielding one entry per CDR3 protein. The sample carries tens of thousands of distinct CDR3 sequences, around 67% recorded once. The template was RNA from unsorted bulk tissue. The normal lung tissue was taken more than 3 cm from the tumor edge. The specimen sequenced was distant non-tumor lung tissue. The receptors derive from a woman in her 70s with non-small cell lung cancer.

Comments on this clonotype: A junction end diverges from the germline sequence, so it may reflect a read error. The V and J genes are TRBV6-5 and TRBJ2-3; D ambiguous. This CDR3 is 15 amino acids long. CDR1 is MNHEY and CDR2 is SVGAGI in the germline V gene. DNA of the CDR3: TGTGCCAGCAGTTACTCGTATATGAGCACAGATACGCAATATTTT. Translating gives CASSYSYMSTDTQYF.

With regard to this clonotype: A much bigger clone sits one base away, suggesting this may be a read error. The V call is TRBV30, the J call TRBJ2-7; 7 bases line up with TRBD2. V shed 5 bases, J shed 6 bases, and the junction held 10 bases outside the gene matches. CDR3 length: 13 residues. Germline CDR1 and CDR2: GTSNPN and SVGIG (reference sequence). For the CDR3, the DNA is TGTGCCTGGGGCGCAACGGGAGGAGGCGAGCAGTACTTC. This gives the protein CAWGATGGGEQYF.

The table lists this clonotype with a few counts. This sequence may be a read error, since a much larger clone differs from it by one base. The V and J genes are TRBV19 and TRBJ2-7; a weak D match, TRBD2 (5 bases). The germline V gene encodes CDR1 LNHDA and CDR2 SQIVND (reference sequence). This CDR3 has 13 amino acids. V was pared by 5 bases and J by 3 bases, with 11 bases between. The CDR3 DNA follows: TGTGCCAGTAGTTCCGGGGAATACTACGAGCAGTACTTC. Amino acids: CASSSGEYYEQYF.

On this clonotype: Germline is not matched at one junction end, which may reflect a read error. The rearrangement uses TRBV6-5 and TRBJ2-5; D is unclear. Germline loops: CDR1 MNHEY, CDR2 SVGAGI. The CDR3 runs 16 residues. The CDR3 reads CASSNPSREGKETQCF. The CDR3 DNA reads TGCGCCAGCAGTAACCCCTCGAGAGAAGGAAAAGAGACCCAGTGCTTC.

Notes on this clonotype: Mismatch with germline at one junction end may stem from a read error. V is TRBV6-5 and J is TRBJ1-5; D ambiguous. This CDR3 is 14 amino acids long. In germline, CDR1 is MNHEY, CDR2 SVGAGI. CDR3 in amino acids: CARSYEGSHQPQHF. CDR3 sequence (DNA): TGTGCCAGAAGTTACGAGGGCTCCCACCAGCCCCAGCATTTT.

In the case of this clonotype: This CDR3 fails to terminate in the conserved phenylalanine or tryptophan, so it likely reflects a read error. This rearrangement joins TRBV5-5 to TRBJ2-1; TRBD1 matches at 7 bases. The CDR3 consists of 15 residues. Germline lookup yields CDR1 SGHKS and CDR2 YYEKEE (reference sequence). CDR3 sequence reads: CASSSGQVSYNEQFL. The CDR3 nucleotides are TGTGCCAGCAGCTCTGGACAGGTCTCCTATAATGAGCAGTTCTTA.

The V and J genes are TRBV12-3 or TRBV12-4 and TRBJ1-5, with no clear D. V was cut by 6 bases and J by 8 bases, with 11 bases left in between. The CDR3 contains 12 residues. The CDR3 here is CASSLRPKPQHF. The CDR3 DNA reads TGTGCCAGCAGCTTACGTCCTAAGCCCCAGCATTTT.

In regard to this clonotype: At one end, the junction sequence differs from germline, possibly due to a read error. The CDR3 sequence: CASSLKGHGDLFF. As DNA, the CDR3 is TGTGCCAGCAGCTTGAAGGGACACGGGGATCTGTTTTTT. The genes are TRBV5-8 and TRBJ2-2, with a tentative D call TRBD1 (6 bases). The CDR3 is 13 residues long. The germline CDR1 and CDR2 sequences are SGHTS and YDEGEE.

A word on this clonotype: A junction end diverges from the germline sequence, so it may reflect a read error. The J gene is TRBJ2-3, the V gene TRBV4-2; 9 nucleotides align to TRBD2. Germline CDR1 LGHNA, CDR2 YNFKEQ. This CDR3 region has 20 residues. The CDR3 loop reads CASSQEPAGGLGVSTDTQYF. In nucleotides, the CDR3 is TGCGCCAGCAGCCAAGAGCCAGCGGGAGGACTTGGTGTTAGCACAGATACGCAGTATTTT.

The V gene is TRBV6-6, the J gene TRBJ1-1, with D possibly being TRBD1 (5 bases). V was trimmed by 4 bases and J by 5 bases, leaving 20 bases between them. This CDR3 comprises 16 residues. Germline V gives CDR1 MNHNY, CDR2 SVGAGI (reference sequence). CDR3 bases: TGTGCCAGCAGTTTCCCCGAAGTAGGGGTTAATACTGAAGCTTTCTTT. This gives the protein CASSFPEVGVNTEAFF.

This clonotype is a singleton in its sample. The final CDR3 position lacks the conserved phenylalanine or tryptophan, pointing to a likely read error. The CDR3 protein is CASSQTGHGSNEQYL. CDR3 nucleotide sequence: TGTGCCAGCAGCCAAACCGGACATGGGTCGAACGAGCAGTACCTC. This chain connects TRBV5-6 to TRBJ2-7; D might be TRBD1 (5 bases). Trimming took off 4 bases at V and 5 bases at J, with 19 bases between the two ends. Germline V CDR1 and CDR2: SGHDT, YYEEEE. The CDR3 spans 15 residues.

Regarding this clonotype: With a much larger clone just one base away, this may be a read error. The chain recombines TRBV20-1 with TRBJ2-5, with D maybe TRBD2 (6 bases). The CDR3 is 14 residues long. Per the germline V gene, CDR1 is DFQATT and CDR2 is SNEGSKA (reference sequence). Trimming removed 3 bases at V and 9 bases at J, with 20 bases between. In nucleotides, the CDR3 is TGCAGTGCTAGGCCGGGTCAAGTGGGAGGCCCCCAGTACTTC. Its protein is CSARPGQVGGPQYF.

As for this clonotype: An end of the junction does not agree with germline; a read error may underlie this. The chain recombines TRBV6-6 with TRBJ1-5; D unresolved. Germline CDR1 and CDR2: MNHNY and SVGAGI (reference sequence). This CDR3 region has 13 residues. CDR3 sequence: CTSNADPNQPRHF. Here the CDR3 DNA reads TGTACCAGCAACGCGGACCCAAATCAGCCCCGGCATTTT.

The J gene is TRBJ2-5, the V gene TRBV12-3 or TRBV12-4; no firm D call. Trimming shortened V by 5 bases and J by 2 bases, and 12 bases separated the two germline ends. The CDR3 length is 14 residues. CDR3 sequence: CASSVPGRQETQYF. The CDR3 coding sequence is TGTGCCAGCAGTGTACCTGGGCGGCAAGAGACCCAGTACTTC.

Many counts were recorded for this clonotype. The J gene is TRBJ1-2, the V gene TRBV12-3 or TRBV12-4; no reliable D call. The germline V and J ends were trimmed by 8 bases and 8 bases, with 21 bases remaining between them. The CDR3 length is 14 residues. This chain's CDR3 is CASQPETARVGYTF. The CDR3 coding sequence is TGTGCCAGCCAACCTGAGACGGCGCGCGTGGGCTACACCTTC.

A remark on this clonotype: Compared with germline, one end of the junction differs, possibly owing to a read error. V and J are TRBV5-4 and TRBJ2-5; D not resolved. CDR3 length equals 15 residues. The germline CDR1 and CDR2 sequences are SGHNT and YYREEE (reference sequence). The CDR3 spells CGSSLEWIPQETQHF. CDR3 DNA: TGTGGCAGCAGCTTGGAGTGGATACCACAAGAGACCCAGCACTTC.

Remarks on this clonotype: The CDR3 does not close with the conserved phenylalanine or tryptophan, likely indicating a read error. The chain combines TRBV29-1 with TRBJ2-5, with D possibly matching TRBD2 (6 bases). This CDR3 is 14 amino acids long. Germline lookup yields CDR1 SQVTM and CDR2 ANQGSEA. CDR3 DNA sequence: TGTAGCGTTGGTCGGGCTTCAGGAGGGGAGACCCAGTACCTC. Its protein product is CSVGRASGGETQYL.

In its sample, this clonotype was seen once. One end of the junction fails to match germline, which may point to a read error. Written as DNA, the CDR3 is TGTGGCAGCAGTACCACTAACGGCTACGAGCAGTACTTC. Translation: CGSSTTNGYEQYF. The chain carries TRBV6-5 and TRBJ2-7, with no clear D. The germline gives CDR1 MNHEY, CDR2 SVGAGI. This CDR3 region has 13 residues.

This chain joins TRBV11-1 and TRBJ2-1; D is possibly TRBD1 or TRBD2 (5 bases each). Trimming pared 10 bases from V and 5 bases from J, leaving 15 bases between. CDR1 SGHAT and CDR2 FQDESV come from the germline V gene (reference sequence). The CDR3 has 13 amino acids. Here the CDR3 DNA reads TGTGCCATTAGCCAGGGACCTAACAATGAGCAGTTCTTC. Its protein is CAISQGPNNEQFF.

The V call is TRBV11-2, the J call TRBJ1-5; the D is unclear. The CDR3 runs 13 residues. The germline CDR1 and CDR2 sequences are SGHAT and FQNNGV. V was pared by 0 bases and J by 7 bases, with 7 bases between. CDR3 DNA sequence: TGTGCCAGCAGCTTAGATCTTCTACAGCCCCAGCATTTT. Translating gives CASSLDLLQPQHF.

Comments on this clonotype: A much larger clone differs from this one at a single base, so this may be a read error. This sequence joins TRBV20-1 and TRBJ2-1, with a possible D match to TRBD1 (5 bases). The CDR3 extends over 12 amino acids. Germline V lookup: CDR1 DFQATT, CDR2 SNEGSKA (reference sequence). The CDR3 region is CNAKGAPREQFF. CDR3 coding DNA: TGCAATGCTAAAGGGGCGCCACGAGAGCAGTTCTTC.

This clonotype was detected only a few times. A much larger clone differs from this one at a single base, so this may be a read error. The rearrangement uses TRBV28 and TRBJ2-4; 8 bases line up with TRBD2. CDR1 is MDHEN and CDR2 is SYDVKM in the germline V gene. Unmatched junction bases numbered 14, after V lost 10 bases and J lost 0 bases. The CDR3 length is 17 residues. CDR3 DNA sequence: TGTGCCAACAGAAACGGGGGGGACACGTTAGCCAAAAACATTCAGTACTTC. Amino acids: CANRNGGDTLAKNIQYF.

With respect to this clonotype: This may stem from a read error, because a much larger clone lies one nucleotide away. The genes are TRBV5-1 and TRBJ2-5; TRBD1 or TRBD2 may be the D gene (5 bases each). Germline CDR1 SGHRS, CDR2 YFSETQ. This CDR3 is built from 15 residues. CDR3 sequence reads: CASGLAGTNQETQYF. CDR3 DNA: TGCGCCAGCGGCTTGGCCGGGACGAATCAAGAGACCCAGTACTTC.

This clonotype has just one count. At one end the junction does not follow the germline gene, possibly because of a read error. V is TRBV4-2 and J is TRBJ1-6; D unresolved. Germline-derived CDR1 and CDR2 are LGHNA and YNFKEQ. The CDR3 loop spans 16 amino acids. The CDR3 DNA reads as TGTGCCAGTAGCCGCGGACCGAGTAGCTATAATTCATCCCTCCACTTT. Translated: CASSRGPSSYNSSLHF.

At least ten counts were recorded for this clonotype. The V gene is TRBV30, the J gene TRBJ1-3; D unresolved. Trimming pared 0 bases from V and 2 bases from J, leaving 14 bases between. In germline, CDR1 is GTSNPN, CDR2 SVGIG (reference sequence). The CDR3 is made up of 16 amino acids. The CDR3 here is CAWSVPRSVPGNTIYF. DNA for the CDR3: TGTGCCTGGAGTGTACCGCGTAGTGTCCCTGGAAACACCATATATTTT. The variable domain in full, with the rest retrieved from reference TRBV30 and TRBJ1-3, is SQTIHQWPATLVQPVGSPLSLECTVEGTSNPNLYWYRQAAGRGLQLLFYSVGIGQISSEVPQNLSASRPQDRQFILSSKKLLLSDSGFYLCAWSVPRSVPGNTIYFGEGSWLTVV.

By sample share, this clonotype is medium-sized. The rearrangement joins TRBV29-1 to TRBJ2-4; D not certain. Germline V gene sequence: CDR1 SQVTM, CDR2 ANQGSEA. The V gene lost 4 bases and the J gene lost 8 bases, with 12 bases spanning the gap. The CDR3 is made up of 12 amino acids. The CDR3 sequence is CSVGASRDIQYF. The CDR3 DNA reads as TGCAGCGTTGGGGCATCAAGGGACATTCAGTACTTC. Drawing the rest from reference TRBV29-1 and TRBJ2-4, the complete variable domain is SAVISQKPSRDICQRGTSLTIQCQVDSQVTMMFWYRQQPGQSLTLIATANQGSEATYESGFVIDKFPISRPNLTFSTLTVSNMSPEDSSIYLCSVGASRDIQYFGAGTRLSVL.